These 12 T cell receptor beta chains were all obtained from the same sample, sequenced in a study of control samples from healthy donors and cancer patients. The data were produced by immunoSEQ multiplex PCR, yet TCRdb's version contains in-frame clones alone and is incomplete. The top ten hold over 4.5% of the sample, which has tens of thousands of clones, roughly nine tenths seen once. The sample consisted of PBMCs. The receptors come from a man aged 55 to 70 with colorectal cancer.

The chain links TRBV2 to TRBJ1-4; 10 nucleotides agree with TRBD1. This CDR3 has 12 amino acids. Germline V gene data show CDR1 as SNHLY and CDR2 as FYNNEI. J gave up 12 bases and V 8 bases, and 6 bases lay outside the gene matches. The CDR3 loop reads CASGDRGWELFF. The DNA for the CDR3 is TGTGCCAGCGGGGACAGGGGATGGGAACTGTTTTTT.

The V gene is TRBV9, the J gene TRBJ1-5, with D tentatively TRBD1 (5 bases). The V end lost 0 bases, the J end lost 7 bases, and 17 bases lay between the germline ends. This CDR3 is built from 16 residues. The germline gives CDR1 SGDLS, CDR2 YYNGEE. CDR3 bases: TGTGCCAGCAGCGTAGGACCCACAGGAGAGGGACAGCCCCAGCATTTT. This encodes CASSVGPTGEGQPQHF. The whole variable domain, remainder taken from reference TRBV9 and TRBJ1-5, is DSGVTQTPKHLITATGQRVTLRCSPRSGDLSVYWYQQSLDQGLQFLIQYYNGEERAKGNILERFSAQQFPDLHSELNLSSLELGDSALYFCASSVGPTGEGQPQHFGDGTRLSIL.

The chain joins TRBV5-1 to TRBJ2-1, with TRBD2 matching over 8 bases. Per the germline V gene, CDR1 is SGHRS and CDR2 is YFSETQ. V dropped 4 bases and J dropped 4; count of bases not matched to a gene: 10. There are 16 residues in the CDR3. The CDR3: CASSHVSGGGYNEQFF. DNA of the CDR3: TGCGCCAGCAGCCATGTCAGCGGGGGAGGGTACAATGAGCAGTTCTTC.

In its sample, this clone was seen once. This chain connects TRBV7-9 to TRBJ2-5, with a weak D call TRBD2 (5 bases). V lost 1 base, J lost 1 base, and 13 bases lay in between. CDR3 length equals 16 residues. Germline assignment: CDR1 SEHNR and CDR2 FQNEAQ (reference sequence). The DNA for the CDR3 is TGTGCCAGCAGCTTAGGGAGGACGTGGGCCCAAGAGACCCAGTACTTC. It is translated as CASSLGRTWAQETQYF.

The genes are TRBV5-1 and TRBJ1-2, with D possibly being TRBD1 (5 bases). Trimming removed 0 bases at V and 4 bases at J, with 13 bases between. This CDR3 is 15 amino acids long. Germline V CDR1 and CDR2: SGHRS, YFSETQ. The DNA of the CDR3 is TGCGCCAGCAGCTTGGGGGTTGCAGGGAGCTATGGCTACACCTTC. Amino acids: CASSLGVAGSYGYTF.

The V and J genes are TRBV18 and TRBJ2-7; no reliable D call. The CDR3 loop spans 16 amino acids. CDR1 and CDR2 from the germline V gene are KGHSH and LQKENI. Between the trimmed V and J ends, which lost 3 bases and 4 bases, there was a span of 19 bases. The CDR3 DNA is TGTGCCAGCTCACCCTTTCGGGCACAGACGAATTACGAGCAGTACTTC. Its protein is CASSPFRAQTNYEQYF.

J is TRBJ1-1 and V is TRBV10-2; 9 positions match TRBD1. V shed 6 bases and J 6 bases; nucleotides not matched to a gene: 11. Germline V gives CDR1 WSHSY, CDR2 SAAADI. This CDR3 has 15 residues. The chain's CDR3 is CASRASTGGFSEAFF. The CDR3, as DNA: TGCGCCAGCAGAGCGTCTACAGGGGGCTTTTCTGAAGCTTTCTTT.

The chain has TRBV9 and TRBJ2-1; tentatively, D is TRBD1 or TRBD2 (6 bases each). The V and J ends lost 3 bases and 1 base respectively, with 17 bases between them. The CDR3 contains 17 residues. Looked up from germline, CDR1 is SGDLS and CDR2 is YYNGEE. This chain's CDR3 is CASSGGDSRGSYNEQFF. DNA for the CDR3: TGTGCCAGCAGCGGCGGGGACTCCAGGGGTTCCTACAATGAGCAGTTCTTC.

The chain links TRBV12-3 or TRBV12-4 to TRBJ2-7; D possibly corresponds to TRBD1 (5 bases). The CDR3 extends over 13 amino acids. Trimming stripped 6 bases from V and 2 bases from J, with 11 bases between. The CDR3 sequence is CASSRTPTYEQYF. CDR3 bases: TGTGCCAGCAGCCGGACACCTACCTACGAGCAGTACTTC.

The J gene is TRBJ1-5, the V gene TRBV24-1; D perhaps matches TRBD1 (5 bases). The CDR3 consists of 15 residues. Trimming took 4 bases from V and 1 from J, leaving 10 bases between them. Per germline, CDR1 KGHDR and CDR2 SFDVKD. The DNA of the CDR3 is TGTGCCACCAGTGAGGGGAGACAGAGCAATCAGCCCCAGCATTTT. Translated: CATSEGRQSNQPQHF.

The chain couples TRBV12-3 or TRBV12-4 to TRBJ1-1; D is uncertain. V was shortened by 3 bases and J by 3 bases, with 2 bases between the two germline ends. The CDR3 is made up of 11 amino acids. This chain's CDR3 is CASSFYTEAFF. The CDR3 DNA reads as TGTGCCAGCAGTTTTTACACTGAAGCTTTCTTT.

V is TRBV4-1 and J is TRBJ2-7; D gene ambiguous. Germline lookup yields CDR1 MGHRA and CDR2 YSYEKL. Trimming cost V 1 base and J 0 bases, with 10 bases left between them. The CDR3 is made up of 15 amino acids. DNA of the CDR3: TGCGCCAGCAGCCAAGTGGGCAGGACCTCCTACGAGCAGTACTTC. Translating gives CASSQVGRTSYEQYF.